This T cell receptor (beta chain) was observed in a study of T cells in narcolepsy listed by TCRdb under 2018. In the study overall: Patients with narcolepsy type 1 or type 2 (NT1, NT2) and healthy control donors were enrolled in the study. To look for autoreactive T cells in narcolepsy patients that target self-antigens of hypocretin neurons (hypocretin, TRIB2), the study used TCR Vbeta sequencing to follow clonotypes in blood and CSF.

The paper as a whole reports these results and caveats: Plots comparing CSF and blood CD4+ T cell clonotypes from the same patient highlighted HCRT-specific and TRIB2-specific autoreactive clonotypes. According to the report, autoreactive clonotypes were detected serially in the blood of the same patients and of different patients, but not in healthy controls. Patients and controls had similar numbers of sequenced blood memory CD4+ clonotypes, with averages of around 41,000 in patients and 30,000 to 35,000 in controls. Certain blood memory CD4+ repertoires from patients and controls had no sequences that matched autoreactive T cell clones.

To prepare the library, the immunoSEQ multiplex PCR assay was applied. Here the immuneACCESS table is served through TCRdb, limited to in-frame sequences with V and J called. Missing clones are a known gap in these copies; in checked studies unresolved V genes cover under half, and the rest lacks a known reason. The sample table holds around 18,000 clones, of which around 84% were seen once. Roughly 0.7% of the sample comes from the top ten. The germline V gene gives CDR1 as SGHRS and CDR2 as YFSETQ. V is trimmed back by 0 bases and J by 2 bases, and the junction contains 12 bases that no gene match accounts for. Measured from the cysteine to the phenylalanine, the CDR3 is 20 residues long. The DNA shown is the 60-base CDR3, in frame from base 1. For TCR Vbeta sequencing, memory CD4+ T cells were sorted ex vivo from the peripheral blood of both healthy controls and narcolepsy patients. About this clone itself: The antigen this receptor binds is unknown. Per-nucleotide qualities are absent, and no much larger clonotype sits a single base away.

In this chain, TRBV5-1 is recombined with TRBJ2-6, with 9 central nucleotides matching TRBD1. The receptor was derived from a human donor in good health. The sample taken for sequencing was memory (CD45RA-) CD4+ T cells from blood. Read against the paper, the sample's cell subset or site label means: memory T cells sorted ex vivo from peripheral blood. CDR3 region: CASSLVRQGVGLAGANVLTF. The DNA sequence follows: TGCGCCAGCAGCTTGGTCCGACAGGGGGTAGGATTAGCTGGGGCCAACGTCCTGACTTTC. Supplemented by the reference TRBV5-1 and TRBJ2-6 proteins around the CDR3, the complete variable domain is KAGVTQTPRYLIKTRGQQVTLSCSPISGHRSVSWYQQTPGQGLQFLFEYFSETQRNKGNFPGRFSGRQFSNSRSEMNVSTLELGDSALYLCASSLVRQGVGLAGANVLTFGAGSRLTVL.